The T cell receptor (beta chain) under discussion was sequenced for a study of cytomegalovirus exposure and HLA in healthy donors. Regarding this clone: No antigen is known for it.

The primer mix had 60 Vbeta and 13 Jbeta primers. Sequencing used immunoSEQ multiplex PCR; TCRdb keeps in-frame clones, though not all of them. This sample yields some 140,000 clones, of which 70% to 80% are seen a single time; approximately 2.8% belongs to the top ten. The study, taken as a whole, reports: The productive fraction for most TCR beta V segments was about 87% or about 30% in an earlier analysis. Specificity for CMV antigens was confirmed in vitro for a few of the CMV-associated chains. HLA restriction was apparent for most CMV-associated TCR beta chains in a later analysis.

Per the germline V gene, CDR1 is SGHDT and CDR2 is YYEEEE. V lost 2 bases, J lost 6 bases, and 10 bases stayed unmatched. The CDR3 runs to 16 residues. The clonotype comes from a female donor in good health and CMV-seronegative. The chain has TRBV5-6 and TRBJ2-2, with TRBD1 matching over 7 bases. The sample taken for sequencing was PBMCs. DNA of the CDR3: TGTGCCAGCAGCTTCTTTCCGGGACAGCGAGCCGGGGAGCTGTTTTTT. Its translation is CASSFFPGQRAGELFF.